This T cell receptor (beta chain) was documented in a study of blood T cell repertoires in COVID-19. Study overall: Acute-phase and convalescent COVID-19 samples originated in the United States, Italy and Spain.

CDR3 length equals 16 residues. CDR1 SSHAT and CDR2 FNYEAQ come from the germline V gene (reference sequence). Per the original methods: By means of reference gene primer amplification, nucleated cell counts were estimated. Here immunoSEQ multiplex PCR was the method, and the copy in TCRdb shows in-frame clones only, minus some. V, J and clone size derive from that table, while D and trimming were established from the DNA sequence. The sample records hundreds of thousands of clones, about 83% being singletons. Of note for this clone: The junction departs from the called germline gene at one end, perhaps through a read error.

Sample: peripheral blood. This sequence originates from a woman in her forties with active or convalescent COVID-19. The V call is TRBV7-7, the J call TRBJ2-3; TRBD2 is a possible D gene (6 bases). The CDR3 region is CASSLGGNHPTDTQYF. CDR3 nucleotide sequence: TGTGCTAGCAGCTTAGGCGGGAACCATCCCACAGATACGCAGTATTTT. Looking up the rest from reference TRBV7-7 and TRBJ2-3 gives the full variable domain: GAGVSQSPRYKVTKRGQDVTLRCDPISSHATLYWYQQALGQGPEFLTYFNYEAQPDKSGLPSDRFSAERPEGSISTLTIQRTEQRDSAMYRCASSLGGNHPTDTQYFGPGTRLTVL.